This T cell receptor beta chain comes out of a study of blood T cell repertoires in COVID-19. Whole-study context: Samples representing acute and convalescent COVID-19 were sourced from the United States, Italy and Spain. In each case, the material was cDNA or gDNA derived from T cells, B-cell-depleted T cells, or PBMCs.

Original processing notes: Estimated nucleated cell counts came from reference gene primer amplification. This table comes from immunoSEQ multiplex PCR, and its TCRdb copy is limited to in-frame clones, with some not included. The V and J calls and clone size were taken over from that table, and D and trimming were inferred from the DNA. Counted here are 290,000 or so clones, approximately 86% occurring once; the ten biggest clones make up 1% to 1.5%. The CDR3 has 15 amino acids. Unmatched junction bases numbered 7, after V lost 5 bases and J lost 1 base. CDR1 and CDR2 (germline): GTSNPN, SVGIG (reference sequence).

The J gene is TRBJ2-1, the V gene TRBV30; 8 bases map to TRBD1. The sample comprised peripheral blood. This sequence was found in a man between 65 and 85 years old with acute or convalescent COVID-19. CDR3 DNA: TGTGCCTGGGGACTCGGACAGGGATCCTACAATGAGCAGTTCTTC. Amino acids: CAWGLGQGSYNEQFF.